The T cell receptor (beta chain) described here comes from a study of T cell responses to AZD1222 COVID-19 vaccine. CDR3 length equals 15 residues. V trimming: 0 bases; J trimming: 4 bases; junction bases outside the gene matches: 4. CDR1 LNHNV and CDR2 YYDKDF come from the germline V gene (reference sequence). A remark on this clone: What it binds is unknown.

General study points: Only a handful of AZD1222 recipients tested seropositive at baseline.

Libraries were prepared by immunoSEQ multiplex PCR; TCRdb keeps only in-frame clonotypes and omits some of them. The sample contains 25,000 to 35,000 clones, roughly nine tenths of which appear only once. The specimen comprised peripheral blood, sampled on day 0 of AZD1222 vaccination. The TCR sequence derives from an adult in good health. The gene calls are TRBV15 and TRBJ2-7; 9 positions match TRBD2. CDR3 amino acids: CATSRDSGSSYEQYF. The CDR3 coding sequence is TGTGCCACCAGCAGAGATAGCGGGAGTTCGTACGAGCAGTACTTC.